Reported below is one TCR beta chain. One end of the junction does not line up with germline, which may come from a read error. Profiled with immunoSEQ multiplex PCR; TCRdb holds only in-frame clones, not every one. Of roughly 700,000 clones listed, over 65% were seen once; the top ten hold about 1.7%. Per germline, CDR1 MDHEN and CDR2 SYDVKM. The CDR3 length is 15 residues. This sample is part of a study of shared clonotypes between healthy human individuals. The TCR originated in a woman aged 30 to 39 in good health. The specimen was memory CD4+ T cells sorted from blood. Subset: CD45RA-negative fraction. The V gene is TRBV28, the J gene TRBJ1-1; D is perhaps TRBD1 (5 bases). CDR3 coding DNA: TGTGCCAACAGTTTAACATGGGCAGGGCGTTCTGGGGCTTTCTTT. It codes for CANSLTWAGRSGAFF.